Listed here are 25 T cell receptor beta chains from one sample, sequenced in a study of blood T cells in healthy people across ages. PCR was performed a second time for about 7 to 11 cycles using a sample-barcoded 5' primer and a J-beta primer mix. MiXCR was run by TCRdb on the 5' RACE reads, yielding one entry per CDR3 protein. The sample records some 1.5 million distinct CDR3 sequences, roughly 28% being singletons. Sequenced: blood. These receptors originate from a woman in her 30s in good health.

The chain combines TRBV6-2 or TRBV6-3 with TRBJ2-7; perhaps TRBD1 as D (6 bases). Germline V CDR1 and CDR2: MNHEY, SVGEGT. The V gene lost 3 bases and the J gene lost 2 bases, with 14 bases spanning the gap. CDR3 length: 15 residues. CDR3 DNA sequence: TGTGCCAGCAGTTATATTTCGGGACAAGCCTACGAGCAGTACTTC. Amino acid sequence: CASSYISGQAYEQYF.

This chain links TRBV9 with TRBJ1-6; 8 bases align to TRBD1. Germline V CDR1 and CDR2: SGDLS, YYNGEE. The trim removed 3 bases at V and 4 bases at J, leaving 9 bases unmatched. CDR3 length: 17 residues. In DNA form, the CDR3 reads TGTGCCAGCAGCGCTAAAGACAGGGGAAGTTATAATTCACCCCTCCACTTT. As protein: CASSAKDRGSYNSPLHF.

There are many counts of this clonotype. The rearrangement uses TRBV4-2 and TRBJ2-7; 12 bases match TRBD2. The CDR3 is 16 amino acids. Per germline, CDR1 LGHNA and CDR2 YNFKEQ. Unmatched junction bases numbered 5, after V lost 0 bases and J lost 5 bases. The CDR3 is CASSQDGTSGCDEQYF. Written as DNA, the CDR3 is TGTGCCAGCAGCCAAGATGGGACTAGCGGGTGCGACGAGCAGTACTTC.

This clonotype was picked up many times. DNA for the CDR3: TGTGCCAGCAGCCCTTGGGGCGGGGGGCGGCAAGAGACCCAGTACTTC. Translated: CASSPWGGGRQETQYF. The chain is built from TRBV7-7 and TRBJ2-5; 8 bases match TRBD2. The CDR3 is made up of 16 amino acids. V was pared by 5 bases and J by 2 bases, with 10 bases of the junction left unmatched. From germline, CDR1 is SSHAT and CDR2 FNYEAQ (reference sequence). The whole variable domain, remainder taken from reference TRBV7-7 and TRBJ2-5, is GAGVSQSPRYKVTKRGQDVTLRCDPISSHATLYWYQQALGQGPEFLTYFNYEAQPDKSGLPSDRFSAERPEGSISTLTIQRTEQRDSAMYRCASSPWGGGRQETQYFGPGTRLLVL.

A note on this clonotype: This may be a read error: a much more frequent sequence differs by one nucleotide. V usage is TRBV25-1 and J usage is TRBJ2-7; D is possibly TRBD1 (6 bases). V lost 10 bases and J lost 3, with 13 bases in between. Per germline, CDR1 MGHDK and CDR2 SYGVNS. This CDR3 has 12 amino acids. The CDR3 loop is CANSRGFYEQYF. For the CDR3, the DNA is TGTGCCAACAGCAGGGGATTCTACGAGCAGTACTTC.

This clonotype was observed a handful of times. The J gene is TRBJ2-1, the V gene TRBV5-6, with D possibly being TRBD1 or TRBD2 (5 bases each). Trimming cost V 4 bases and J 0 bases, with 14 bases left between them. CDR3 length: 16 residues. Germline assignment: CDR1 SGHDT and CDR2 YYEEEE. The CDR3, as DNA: TGTGCCAGCAGCGGGGGAGAGTTAAGCTCCTACAATGAGCAGTTCTTC. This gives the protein CASSGGELSSYNEQFF.

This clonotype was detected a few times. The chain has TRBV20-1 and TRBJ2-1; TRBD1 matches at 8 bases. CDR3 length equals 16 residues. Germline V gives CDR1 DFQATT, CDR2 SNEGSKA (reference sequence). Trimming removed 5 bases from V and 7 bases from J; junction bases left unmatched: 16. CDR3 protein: CSAYRTGITGWNEQFF. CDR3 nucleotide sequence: TGCAGTGCTTACCGGACAGGGATCACGGGATGGAATGAGCAGTTCTTC.

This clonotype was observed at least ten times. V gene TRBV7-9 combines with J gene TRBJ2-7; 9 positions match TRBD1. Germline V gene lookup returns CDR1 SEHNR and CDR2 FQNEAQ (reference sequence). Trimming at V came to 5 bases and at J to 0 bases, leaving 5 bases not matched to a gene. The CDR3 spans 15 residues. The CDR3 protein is CASSHRDRASYEQYF. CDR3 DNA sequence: TGTGCCAGCAGCCACCGGGACAGGGCCTCCTACGAGCAGTACTTC.

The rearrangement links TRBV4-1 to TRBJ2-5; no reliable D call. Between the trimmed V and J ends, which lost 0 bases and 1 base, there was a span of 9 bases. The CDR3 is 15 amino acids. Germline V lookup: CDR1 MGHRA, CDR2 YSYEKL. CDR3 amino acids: CASSQDPKSQETQYF. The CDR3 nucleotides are TGCGCCAGCAGCCAAGATCCGAAGAGCCAAGAGACCCAGTACTTC.

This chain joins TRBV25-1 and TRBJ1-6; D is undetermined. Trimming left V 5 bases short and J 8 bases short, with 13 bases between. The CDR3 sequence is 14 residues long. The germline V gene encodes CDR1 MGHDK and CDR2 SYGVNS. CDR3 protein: CASSKMSAYSPLHF. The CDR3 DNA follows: TGTGCCAGCAGTAAAATGTCCGCCTATTCACCCCTCCACTTT.

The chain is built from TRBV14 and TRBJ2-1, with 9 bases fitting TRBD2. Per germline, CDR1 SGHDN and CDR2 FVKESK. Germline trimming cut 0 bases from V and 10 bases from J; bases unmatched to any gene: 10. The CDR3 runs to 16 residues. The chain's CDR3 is CASSQEYGGRAWEQFF. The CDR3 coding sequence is TGTGCCAGCAGCCAAGAATACGGCGGGAGGGCCTGGGAGCAGTTCTTC.

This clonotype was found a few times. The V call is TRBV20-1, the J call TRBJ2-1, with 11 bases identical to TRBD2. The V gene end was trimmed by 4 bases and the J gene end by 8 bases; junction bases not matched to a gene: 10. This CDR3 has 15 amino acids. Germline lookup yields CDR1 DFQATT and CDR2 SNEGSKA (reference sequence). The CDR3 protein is CSATSSGRTGYEQFF. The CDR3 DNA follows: TGCAGTGCTACCTCTAGCGGGAGGACCGGATATGAGCAGTTCTTC.

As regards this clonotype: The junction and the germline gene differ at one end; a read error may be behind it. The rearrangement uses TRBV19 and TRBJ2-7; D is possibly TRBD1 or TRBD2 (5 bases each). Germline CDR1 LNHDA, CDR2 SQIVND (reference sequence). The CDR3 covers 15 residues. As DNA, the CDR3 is TGTGCCAGTAGTCCCCGGGACCGACCTTCCTGCGAGCAGTACTTC. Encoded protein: CASSPRDRPSCEQYF.

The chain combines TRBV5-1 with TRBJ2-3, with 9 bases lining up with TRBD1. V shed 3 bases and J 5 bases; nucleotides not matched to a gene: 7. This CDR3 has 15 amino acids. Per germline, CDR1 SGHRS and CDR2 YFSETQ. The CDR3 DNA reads TGCGCCAGCAGCTACACAGGGGGCGCGAGAGATACGCAGTATTTT. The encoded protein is CASSYTGGARDTQYF.

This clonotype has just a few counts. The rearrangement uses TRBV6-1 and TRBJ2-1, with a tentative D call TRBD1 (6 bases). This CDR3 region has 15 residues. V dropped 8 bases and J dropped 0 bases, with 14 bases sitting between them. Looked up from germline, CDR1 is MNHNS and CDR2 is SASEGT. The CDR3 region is CASDFTGYSYNEQFF. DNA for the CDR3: TGTGCCAGCGATTTTACAGGGTACTCCTACAATGAGCAGTTCTTC.

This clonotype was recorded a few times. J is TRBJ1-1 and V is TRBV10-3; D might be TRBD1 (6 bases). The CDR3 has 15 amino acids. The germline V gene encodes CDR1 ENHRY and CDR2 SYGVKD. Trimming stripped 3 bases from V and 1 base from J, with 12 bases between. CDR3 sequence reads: CAISDTGRANTEAFF. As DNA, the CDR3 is TGTGCCATCAGTGATACAGGGAGAGCGAACACTGAAGCTTTCTTT.

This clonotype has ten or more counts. This chain's CDR3 is CASSSKGGSLDYEQYF. The CDR3 bases are TGTGCCAGCAGCTCGAAGGGTGGGAGCCTTGACTACGAGCAGTACTTC. V gene TRBV7-6 combines with J gene TRBJ2-7, with D perhaps matching TRBD2 (5 bases). Germline V CDR1 and CDR2: SGHVS, FNYEAQ. The CDR3 has 16 amino acids. Trimming left V 4 bases short and J 3 bases short, with 19 bases between.

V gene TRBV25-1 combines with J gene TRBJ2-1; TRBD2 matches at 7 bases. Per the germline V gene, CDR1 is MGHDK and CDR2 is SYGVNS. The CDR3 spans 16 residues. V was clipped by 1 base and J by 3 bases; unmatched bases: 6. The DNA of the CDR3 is TGTGCCAGCAGTGAATTAGGGACTAACAACTACAATGAGCAGTTCTTC. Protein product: CASSELGTNNYNEQFF.

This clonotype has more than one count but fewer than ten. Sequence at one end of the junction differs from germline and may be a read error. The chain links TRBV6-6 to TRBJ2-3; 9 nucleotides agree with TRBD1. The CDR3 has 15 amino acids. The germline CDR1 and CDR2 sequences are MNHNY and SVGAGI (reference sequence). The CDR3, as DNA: TGTACCAGCAGTTACCTGGACAGGGGTACAGATACGCAGTATTTT. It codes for CTSSYLDRGTDTQYF.

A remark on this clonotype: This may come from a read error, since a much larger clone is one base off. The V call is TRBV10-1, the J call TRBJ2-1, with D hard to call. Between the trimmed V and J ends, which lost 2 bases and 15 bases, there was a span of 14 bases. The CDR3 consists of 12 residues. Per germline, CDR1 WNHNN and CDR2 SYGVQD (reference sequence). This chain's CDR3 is CASSEPRHPAFF. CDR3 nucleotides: TGCGCCAGCAGTGAGCCTAGACACCCGGCGTTCTTC.

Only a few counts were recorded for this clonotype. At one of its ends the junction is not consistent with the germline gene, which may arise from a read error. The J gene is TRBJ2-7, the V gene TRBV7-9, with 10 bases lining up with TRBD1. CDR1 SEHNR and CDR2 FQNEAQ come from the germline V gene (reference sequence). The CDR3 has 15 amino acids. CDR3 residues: CASNLPGQGTYEQYF. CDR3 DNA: TGTGCCAGCAACTTACCGGGACAGGGGACCTACGAGCAGTACTTC.

CDR3 region: CASSMINYGYTF. The CDR3 nucleotides are TGTGCCAGCAGCATGATTAACTATGGCTACACCTTC. The rearrangement uses TRBV2 and TRBJ1-2; D uncertain. The germline CDR1 and CDR2 sequences are SNHLY and FYNNEI. The V gene lost 6 bases and the J gene lost 1 base, with 6 bases spanning the gap. The length of the CDR3 is 12 residues. Complete variable domain (other parts from reference TRBV2 and TRBJ1-2): EPEVTQTPSHQVTQMGQEVILRCVPISNHLYFYWYRQILGQKVEFLVSFYNNEISEKSEIFDDQFSVERPDGSNFTLKIRSTKLEDSAMYFCASSMINYGYTFGSGTRLTVV.

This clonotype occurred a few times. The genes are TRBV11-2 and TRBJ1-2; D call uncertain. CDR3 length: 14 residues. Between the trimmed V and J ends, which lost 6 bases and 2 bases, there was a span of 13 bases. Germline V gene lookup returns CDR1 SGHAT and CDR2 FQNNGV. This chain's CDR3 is CASRPTRVNYGYTF. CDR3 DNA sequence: TGTGCCAGCAGACCCACGCGGGTGAACTATGGCTACACCTTC.

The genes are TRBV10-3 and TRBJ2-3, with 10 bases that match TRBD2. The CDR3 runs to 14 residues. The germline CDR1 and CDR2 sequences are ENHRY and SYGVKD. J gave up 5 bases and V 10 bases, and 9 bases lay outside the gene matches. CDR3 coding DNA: TGTGCCACCTCGGTCCTAGCGGGGGAAGATACGCAGTATTTT. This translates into CATSVLAGEDTQYF.

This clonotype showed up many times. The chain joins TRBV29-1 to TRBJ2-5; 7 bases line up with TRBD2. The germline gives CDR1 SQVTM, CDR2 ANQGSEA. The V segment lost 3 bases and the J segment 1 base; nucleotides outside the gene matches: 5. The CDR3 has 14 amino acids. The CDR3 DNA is TGCAGCGTTGACCCCTGGGGGGGCCAAGAGACCCAGTACTTC. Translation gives CSVDPWGGQETQYF.